The entry below gives a single TCR beta chain sequence along with its context. These data belong to a study of technical replicates of blood from a handful of donors. Sequenced by immunoSEQ multiplex PCR; TCRdb stores in-frame clones only, minus some. The sample carries tens of thousands of clones, roughly 94% recorded once. CDR1 and CDR2 from the germline V gene are SGDLS and YYNGEE. The CDR3 runs to 16 residues. J lost 0 bases, V lost 0 bases, and 4 bases had no gene match. The sample taken for sequencing was T cells isolated from PBMCs. The sequence was collected from a human donor in good health. The chain recombines TRBV9 with TRBJ2-3; 7 positions agree with TRBD1. CDR3 DNA: TGTGCCAGCAGCGTAGCTGGGACAGCAAGCACAGATACGCAGTATTTT. Translation: CASSVAGTASTDTQYF.